The source of this T cell receptor (beta chain) is a study of blood T cell repertoires in COVID-19. How the authors handled the data: Cell counts per sample came from amplifying reference gene primers. Assay used: immunoSEQ multiplex PCR; TCRdb lists only in-frame clones, some missing. V, J and clone size derive from that table, while D and trimming were established from the DNA sequence. Seen here are about 220,000 clones, 88% observed once, and the top ten hold under 0.9%. This CDR3 has 12 amino acids. Germline CDR1 reads SNHLY; CDR2 reads FYNNEI. As to this clone: Its ends do not fully match the called genes, so a read error is possible.

J is TRBJ2-7 and V is TRBV2, with D possibly being TRBD1 (5 bases). Sequencing used peripheral blood. This TCR was recovered from a man aged 40-49 years with acute or convalescent COVID-19. CDR3 sequence (DNA): TGTGCCAGCAGTGAATGGGGCCCTGATTCGTGCTTC. Its protein is CASSEWGPDSCF. Filled out from reference TRBV2 and TRBJ2-7, the complete variable domain reads EPEVTQTPSHQVTQMGQEVILRCVPISNHLYFYWYRQILGQKVEFLVSFYNNEISEKSEIFDDQFSVERPDGSNFTLKIRSTKLEDSAMYFCASSEWGPDSCFGPGTRLTVT.